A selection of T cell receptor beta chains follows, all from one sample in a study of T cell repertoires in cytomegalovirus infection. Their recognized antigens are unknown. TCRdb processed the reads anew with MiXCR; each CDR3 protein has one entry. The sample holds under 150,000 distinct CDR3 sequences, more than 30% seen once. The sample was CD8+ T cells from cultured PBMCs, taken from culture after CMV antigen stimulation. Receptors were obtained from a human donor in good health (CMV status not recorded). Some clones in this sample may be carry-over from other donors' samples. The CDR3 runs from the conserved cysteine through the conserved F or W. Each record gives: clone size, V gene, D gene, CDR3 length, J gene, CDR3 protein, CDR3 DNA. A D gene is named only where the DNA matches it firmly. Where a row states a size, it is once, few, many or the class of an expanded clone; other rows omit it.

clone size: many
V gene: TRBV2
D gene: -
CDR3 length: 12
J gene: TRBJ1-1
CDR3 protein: CASSLLNTEAFF
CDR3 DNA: TGTGCCAGCAGTCTGCTGAACACTGAAGCTTTCTTT

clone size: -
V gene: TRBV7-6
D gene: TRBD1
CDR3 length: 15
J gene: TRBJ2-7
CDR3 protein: CASSPETGSSGEQYF
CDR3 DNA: TGTGCCAGCAGCCCAGAGACAGGGTCATCGGGGGAGCAGTACTTC

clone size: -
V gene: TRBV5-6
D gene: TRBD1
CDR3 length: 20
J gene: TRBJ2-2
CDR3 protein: CASSDNRDREEIAYTGELFF
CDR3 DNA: TGTGCCAGCAGCGACAACCGGGACAGGGAAGAAATTGCGTACACCGGGGAGCTGTTTTTT

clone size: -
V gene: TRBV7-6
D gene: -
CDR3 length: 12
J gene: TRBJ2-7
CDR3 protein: CASSSSPYEQYF
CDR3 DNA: TGTGCCAGCAGCTCGTCGCCCTACGAGCAGTACTTC

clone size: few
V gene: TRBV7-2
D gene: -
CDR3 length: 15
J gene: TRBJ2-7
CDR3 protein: CASSLVARGDYEQYF
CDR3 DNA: TGTGCCAGCAGCCTGGTGGCTCGGGGAGACTACGAGCAGTACTTC

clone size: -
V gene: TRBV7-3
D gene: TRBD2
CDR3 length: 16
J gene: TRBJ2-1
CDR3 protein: CASSAPGTSGVNEQFF
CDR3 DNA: TGTGCCAGCAGCGCCCCCGGGACTAGCGGGGTCAATGAGCAGTTCTTC

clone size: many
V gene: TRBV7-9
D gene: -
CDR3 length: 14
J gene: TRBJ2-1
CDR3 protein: CASSFPGNGDEQFF
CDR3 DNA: TGTGCCAGCAGCTTTCCCGGGAATGGGGATGAGCAGTTCTTC

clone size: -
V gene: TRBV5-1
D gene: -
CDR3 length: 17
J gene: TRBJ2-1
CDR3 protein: CASSSRISLQYYNEQFF
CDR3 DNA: TGCGCCAGCAGCTCCCGCATATCCCTACAATACTACAATGAGCAGTTCTTC

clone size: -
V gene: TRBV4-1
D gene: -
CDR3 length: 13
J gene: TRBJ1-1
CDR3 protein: CASSQSLNTEAFF
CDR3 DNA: TGCGCCAGCAGCCAGTCCTTGAACACTGAAGCTTTCTTT

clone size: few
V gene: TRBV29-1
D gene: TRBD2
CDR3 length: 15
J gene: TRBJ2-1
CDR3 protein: CSVFELRGAYNEQFF
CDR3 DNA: TGCAGCGTTTTCGAACTACGGGGGGCCTACAATGAGCAGTTCTTC

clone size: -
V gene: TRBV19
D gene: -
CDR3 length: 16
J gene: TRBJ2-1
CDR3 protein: CASSIPQQGNAAEQFF
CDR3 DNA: TGTGCCAGTAGTATACCCCAGCAGGGGAATGCGGCTGAGCAGTTCTTC

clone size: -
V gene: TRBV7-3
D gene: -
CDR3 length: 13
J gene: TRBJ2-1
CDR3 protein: CASSPGAHNEQFF
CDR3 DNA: TGTGCCAGCAGTCCCGGGGCCCACAATGAGCAGTTCTTC

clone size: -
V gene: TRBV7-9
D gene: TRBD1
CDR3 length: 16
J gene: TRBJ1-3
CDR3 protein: CASSAGTGGSGNTIYF
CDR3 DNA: TGTGCCAGCAGCGCTGGGACAGGGGGCTCTGGAAACACCATATATTTT

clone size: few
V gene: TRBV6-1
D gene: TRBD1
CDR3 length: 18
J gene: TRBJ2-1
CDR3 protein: CASSYGGLGTGDYNEQFF
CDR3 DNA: TGTGCCAGCAGTTACGGGGGCCTAGGGACAGGGGATTACAATGAGCAGTTCTTC